This TCR beta chain was captured by sequencing in a study of lymphopenia after photon versus proton radiotherapy. The table came from immunoSEQ multiplex PCR; TCRdb's copy has only in-frame clones and leaves some out. Of approximately 25,000 clones detected, roughly 89% appear once; the ten largest clones hold approximately 19%. CDR1 and CDR2 from the germline V gene are ENHRY and SYGVKD. The trim removed 7 bases at V and 5 bases at J, leaving 8 bases unmatched. The CDR3 sequence is 15 residues long. The clonotype comes from a man aged 45 to 65 with gastric cancer. The chain is built from TRBV10-3 and TRBJ2-5, with TRBD2 identical over 12 bases. Specimen: peripheral blood, collected from a patient treated with photon-based radiotherapy. CDR3 protein: CAIKASGGDGETQYF. The CDR3 region has the DNA TGTGCCATCAAAGCTAGCGGGGGGGATGGCGAGACCCAGTACTTC.